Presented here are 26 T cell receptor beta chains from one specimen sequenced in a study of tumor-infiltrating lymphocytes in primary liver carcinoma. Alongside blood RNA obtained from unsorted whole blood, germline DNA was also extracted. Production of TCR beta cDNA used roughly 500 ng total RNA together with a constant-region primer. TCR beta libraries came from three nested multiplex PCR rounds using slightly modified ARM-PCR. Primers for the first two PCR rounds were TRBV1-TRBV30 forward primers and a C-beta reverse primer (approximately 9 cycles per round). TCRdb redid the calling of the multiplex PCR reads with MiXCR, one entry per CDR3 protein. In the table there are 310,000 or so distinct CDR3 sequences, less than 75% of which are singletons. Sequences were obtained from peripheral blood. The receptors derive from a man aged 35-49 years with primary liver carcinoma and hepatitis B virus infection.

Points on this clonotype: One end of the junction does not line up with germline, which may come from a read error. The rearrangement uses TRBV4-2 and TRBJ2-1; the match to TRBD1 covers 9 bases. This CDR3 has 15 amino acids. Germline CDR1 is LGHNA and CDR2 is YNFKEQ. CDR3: CASSQATGTGNEQSF. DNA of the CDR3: TGTGCAAGCAGCCAAGCCACCGGGACAGGGAATGAGCAGTCCTTC.

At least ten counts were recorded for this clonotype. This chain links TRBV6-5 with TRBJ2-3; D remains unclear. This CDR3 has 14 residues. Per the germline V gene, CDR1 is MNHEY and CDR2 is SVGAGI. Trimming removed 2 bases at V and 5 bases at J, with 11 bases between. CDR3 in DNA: TGTGCCAGCAGTTACCGAAGGTCCGGAGATACGCAGTATTTT. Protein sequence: CASSYRRSGDTQYF.

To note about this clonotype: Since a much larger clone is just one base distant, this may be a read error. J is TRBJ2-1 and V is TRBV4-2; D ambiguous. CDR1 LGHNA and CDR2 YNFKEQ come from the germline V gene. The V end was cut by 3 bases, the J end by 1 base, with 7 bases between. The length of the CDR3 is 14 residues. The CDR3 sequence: CASSQEISYNEQFF. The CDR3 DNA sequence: TGTGCCAGCAGCCAGGAGATATCCTACAATGAGCAGTTCTTC.

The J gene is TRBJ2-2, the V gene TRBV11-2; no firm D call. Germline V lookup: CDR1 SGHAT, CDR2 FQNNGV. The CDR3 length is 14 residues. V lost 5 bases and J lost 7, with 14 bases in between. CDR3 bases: TGTGCCAGCAGCCGGCTGAGGAGCAACGGGGAGCTGTTTTTT. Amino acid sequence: CASSRLRSNGELFF.

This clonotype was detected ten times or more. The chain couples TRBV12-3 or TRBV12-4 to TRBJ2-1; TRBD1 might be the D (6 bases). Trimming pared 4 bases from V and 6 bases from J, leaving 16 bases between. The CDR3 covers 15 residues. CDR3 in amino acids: CASSSVPRGSNEQFF. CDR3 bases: TGTGCCAGCAGTTCCGTCCCTAGGGGGAGCAATGAGCAGTTCTTC.

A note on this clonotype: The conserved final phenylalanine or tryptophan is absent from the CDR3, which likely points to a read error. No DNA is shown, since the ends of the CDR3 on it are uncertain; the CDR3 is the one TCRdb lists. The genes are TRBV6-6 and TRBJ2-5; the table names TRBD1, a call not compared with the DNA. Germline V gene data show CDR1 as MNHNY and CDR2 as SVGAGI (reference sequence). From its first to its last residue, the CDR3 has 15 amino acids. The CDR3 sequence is CASSYVGVGQETHYL.

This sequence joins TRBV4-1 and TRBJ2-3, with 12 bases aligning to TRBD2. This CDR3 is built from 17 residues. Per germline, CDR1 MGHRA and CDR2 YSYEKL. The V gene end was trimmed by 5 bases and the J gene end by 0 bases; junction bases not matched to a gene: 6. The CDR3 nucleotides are TGCGCCAGCAGCGTCACGGGGACTAGCGGGAGCACAGATACGCAGTATTTT. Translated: CASSVTGTSGSTDTQYF.

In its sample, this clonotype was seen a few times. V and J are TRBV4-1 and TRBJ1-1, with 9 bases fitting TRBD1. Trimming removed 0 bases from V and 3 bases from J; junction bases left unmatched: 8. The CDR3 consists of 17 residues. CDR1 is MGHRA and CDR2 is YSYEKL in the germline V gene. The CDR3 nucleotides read TGCGCCAGCAGCCAAGATAGGGACAGGGCCCCTGACACTGAAGCTTTCTTT. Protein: CASSQDRDRAPDTEAFF.

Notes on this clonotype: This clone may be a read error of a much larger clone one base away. CDR3: CSVGTPAADAFF. As DNA, the CDR3 is TGCAGCGTGGGGACTCCCGCCGCTGATGCTTTCTTT. The chain joins TRBV29-1 to TRBJ1-1; a possible D gene is TRBD1 (5 bases). CDR3 length: 12 amino acids. CDR1 is SQVTM and CDR2 is ANQGSEA in the germline V gene.

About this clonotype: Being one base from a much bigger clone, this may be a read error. CDR3 DNA: TGTGCCAGCAGCCAAGAGTTAGCTTACGAGCGGTACTTC. The encoded protein is CASSQELAYERYF. The chain employs TRBV4-2 and TRBJ2-7; D call uncertain. Germline CDR1 reads LGHNA; CDR2 reads YNFKEQ. The CDR3 consists of 13 residues.

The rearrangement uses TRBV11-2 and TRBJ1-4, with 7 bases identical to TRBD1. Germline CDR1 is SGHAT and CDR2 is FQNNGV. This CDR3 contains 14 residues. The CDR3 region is CSSTTNRGGEKLFF. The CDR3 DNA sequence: TGTAGCAGCACCACCAACAGGGGAGGAGAAAAACTGTTTTTT.

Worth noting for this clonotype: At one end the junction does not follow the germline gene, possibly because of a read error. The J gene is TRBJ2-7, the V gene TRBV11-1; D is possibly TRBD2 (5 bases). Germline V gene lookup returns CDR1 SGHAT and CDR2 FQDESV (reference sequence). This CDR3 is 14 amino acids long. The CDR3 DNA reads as TGTACCAGCAGCCCAGCCGTCCGGGATGCGGAGCAGTACTTC. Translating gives CTSSPAVRDAEQYF.

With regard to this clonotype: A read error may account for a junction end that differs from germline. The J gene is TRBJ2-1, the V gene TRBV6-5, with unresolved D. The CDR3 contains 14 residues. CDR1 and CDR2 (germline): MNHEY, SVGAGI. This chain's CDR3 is CASTNDTSYNEQLF. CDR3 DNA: TGTGCCAGTACGAATGACACCTCCTACAATGAGCAGCTTTTC.

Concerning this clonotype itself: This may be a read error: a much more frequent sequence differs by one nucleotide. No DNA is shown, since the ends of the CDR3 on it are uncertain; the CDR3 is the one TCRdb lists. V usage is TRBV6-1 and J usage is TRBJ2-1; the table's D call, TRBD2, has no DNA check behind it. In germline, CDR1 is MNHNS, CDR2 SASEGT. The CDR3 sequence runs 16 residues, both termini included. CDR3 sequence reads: CASSEWASGIRNEHFF.

CDR3 coding DNA: TGTGCCACCAGTGCCGGACAGGCCACTTATCAGCCCCAGCATTTT. Translation: CATSAGQATYQPQHF. This chain links TRBV24-1 with TRBJ1-5, with TRBD1 identical over 7 bases. J gave up 5 bases and V 5 bases, and 8 bases lay outside the gene matches. The CDR3 has 15 amino acids. The germline V gene encodes CDR1 KGHDR and CDR2 SFDVKD.

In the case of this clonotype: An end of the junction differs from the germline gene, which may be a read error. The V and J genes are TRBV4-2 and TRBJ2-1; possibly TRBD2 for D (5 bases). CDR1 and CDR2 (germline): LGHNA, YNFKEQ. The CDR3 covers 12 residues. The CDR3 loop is CAGSLDWNGQFF. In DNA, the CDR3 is TGTGCCGGCAGCCTGGACTGGAATGGGCAGTTCTTC.

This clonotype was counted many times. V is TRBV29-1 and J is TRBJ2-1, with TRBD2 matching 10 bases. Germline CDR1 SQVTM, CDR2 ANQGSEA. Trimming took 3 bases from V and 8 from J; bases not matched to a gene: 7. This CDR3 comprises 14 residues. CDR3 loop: CSVDRGLATDEQFF. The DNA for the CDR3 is TGCAGCGTTGATCGGGGACTAGCGACCGATGAGCAGTTCTTC.

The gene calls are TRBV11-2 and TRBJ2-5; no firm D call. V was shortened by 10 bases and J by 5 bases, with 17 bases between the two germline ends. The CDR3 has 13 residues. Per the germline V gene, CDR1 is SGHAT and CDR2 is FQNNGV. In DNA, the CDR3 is TGTGCCACCATCTACAATACACAGGAGACCCAGTACTTC. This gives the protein CATIYNTQETQYF. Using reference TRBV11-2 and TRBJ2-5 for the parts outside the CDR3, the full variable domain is EAGVAQSPRYKIIEKRQSVAFWCNPISGHATLYWYQQILGQGPKLLIQFQNNGVVDDSQLPKDRFSAERLKGVDSTLKIQPAKLEDSAVYLCATIYNTQETQYFGPGTRLLVL.

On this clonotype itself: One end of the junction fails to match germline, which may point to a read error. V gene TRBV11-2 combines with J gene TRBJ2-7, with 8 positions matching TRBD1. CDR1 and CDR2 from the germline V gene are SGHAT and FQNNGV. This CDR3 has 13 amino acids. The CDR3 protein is CVSRGQGACEQYF. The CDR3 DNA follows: TGTGTCAGCAGGGGGCAGGGAGCCTGCGAGCAATACTTC.

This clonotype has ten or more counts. CDR3 sequence (DNA): TGTGCCAGCAGCACTGGACTAGCGGACTCCTACGAGCAGTACTTC. Amino acid sequence: CASSTGLADSYEQYF. This sequence joins TRBV5-4 and TRBJ2-7, with TRBD2 matching 10 bases. The CDR3 runs to 15 residues. Germline V lookup: CDR1 SGHNT, CDR2 YYREEE (reference sequence). J gave up 0 bases and V 4 bases, and 4 bases lay outside the gene matches.

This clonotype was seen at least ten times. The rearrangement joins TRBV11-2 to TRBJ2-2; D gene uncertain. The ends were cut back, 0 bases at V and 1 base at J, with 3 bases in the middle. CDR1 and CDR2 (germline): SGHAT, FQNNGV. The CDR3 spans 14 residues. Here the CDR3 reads CASSLEVNTGELFF. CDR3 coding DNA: TGTGCCAGCAGCTTAGAAGTGAACACCGGGGAGCTGTTTTTT.

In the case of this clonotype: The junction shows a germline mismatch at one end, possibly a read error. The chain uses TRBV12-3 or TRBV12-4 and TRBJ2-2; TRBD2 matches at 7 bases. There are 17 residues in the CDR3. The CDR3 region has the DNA TGTGCCAGCAGTTTTGGGTTGCGGGAGATCGACACCCGGGAGCTGTTTTTT. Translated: CASSFGLREIDTRELFF.

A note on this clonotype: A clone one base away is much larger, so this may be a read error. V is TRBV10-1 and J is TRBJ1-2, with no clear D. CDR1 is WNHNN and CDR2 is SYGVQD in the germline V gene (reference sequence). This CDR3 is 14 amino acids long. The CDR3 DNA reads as TGCGCCAGCAGTGAGTTTGAAAAAAGGGATGGCTACAACTTC. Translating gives CASSEFEKRDGYNF.

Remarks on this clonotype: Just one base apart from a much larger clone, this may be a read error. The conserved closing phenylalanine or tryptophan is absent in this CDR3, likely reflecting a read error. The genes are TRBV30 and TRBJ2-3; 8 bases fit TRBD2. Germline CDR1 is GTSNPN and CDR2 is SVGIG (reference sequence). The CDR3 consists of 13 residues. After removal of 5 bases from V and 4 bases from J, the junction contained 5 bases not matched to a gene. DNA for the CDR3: TGTGCCTGGGAGCGGGAGACCCCAGATACGCAGTATCTT. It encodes CAWERETPDTQYL.

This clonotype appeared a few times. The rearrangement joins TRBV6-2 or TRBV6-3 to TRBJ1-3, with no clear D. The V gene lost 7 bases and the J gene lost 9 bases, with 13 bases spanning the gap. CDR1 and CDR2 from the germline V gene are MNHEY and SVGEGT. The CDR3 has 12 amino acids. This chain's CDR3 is CASTTGGVTIYF. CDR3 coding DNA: TGTGCCAGCACCACCGGAGGTGTCACCATATATTTT.

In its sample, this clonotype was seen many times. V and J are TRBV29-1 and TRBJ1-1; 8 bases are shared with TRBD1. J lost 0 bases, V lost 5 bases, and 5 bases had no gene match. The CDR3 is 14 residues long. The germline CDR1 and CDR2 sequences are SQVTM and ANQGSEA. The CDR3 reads CSVYRGAVNTEAFF. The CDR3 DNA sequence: TGCAGCGTTTACAGGGGGGCCGTGAACACTGAAGCTTTCTTT.